What follows are 5 T cell receptor beta chains derived from one specimen sequenced in a study of long-term antiretroviral therapy in people with HIV. The authors ran the immunoSEQ assay, v3.0, at survey level. Measured with immunoSEQ multiplex PCR; TCRdb has only the in-frame clones, and not every one. The top ten clones hold approximately 5.5% of a sample with about 25,000 clones, about 86% of them seen once. The material was unsorted PBMCs, obtained 3 years after starting antiretroviral therapy. These receptors came from a man between 18 and 29 years old with HIV.

This clone was observed a handful of times. The chain links TRBV6-6 to TRBJ1-6; possibly TRBD1 for D (5 bases). The germline V gene encodes CDR1 MNHNY and CDR2 SVGAGI (reference sequence). Trimming removed 6 bases at V and 7 bases at J, with 19 bases between. The CDR3 has 16 residues. CDR3 protein: CASRPRLSGENSPLHF. CDR3 coding DNA: TGTGCCAGCAGACCAAGACTATCGGGGGAGAATTCACCCCTCCACTTT.

This clone has only a few counts. The chain joins TRBV6-4 to TRBJ2-1, with 8 bases aligning to TRBD2. The germline V gene encodes CDR1 MRHNA and CDR2 SNTAGT. The CDR3 is 14 residues long. With 3 bases clipped from V and 4 bases from J, the junction kept 2 bases outside the gene matches. CDR3 bases: TGTGCCAGCAGTGAGCGGGGGGAGTACAATGAGCAGTTCTTC. Translated: CASSERGEYNEQFF.

The CDR3 DNA reads TGTGCCAGTAGTATTCTCCATGCTAACTATGGCTACACCTTC. Translation: CASSILHANYGYTF. V is TRBV19 and J is TRBJ1-2; D not resolved. The germline CDR1 and CDR2 sequences are LNHDA and SQIVND (reference sequence). This CDR3 spans 14 amino acids. V lost 3 bases, J lost 0 bases, and 8 bases lay in between.

The CDR3 is CASSLGARSRLSGNTIYF. The CDR3 DNA follows: TGTGCCAGCAGCTTGGGAGCCAGGAGCAGATTGTCTGGAAACACCATATATTTT. This rearrangement joins TRBV5-6 to TRBJ1-3; D uncertain. V dropped 0 bases and J dropped 1 base, with 17 bases sitting between them. CDR1 is SGHDT and CDR2 is YYEEEE in the germline V gene. CDR3 size: 18 residues.

The chain uses TRBV6-6 and TRBJ1-2; D ambiguous. The V and J ends lost 4 bases and 2 bases respectively, with 11 bases between them. The CDR3 extends over 14 amino acids. The V gene's germline CDR1 is MNHNY and CDR2 SVGAGI (reference sequence). The DNA of the CDR3 is TGTGCCAGCAGTTCAACCCAGGAGAACTATGGCTACACCTTC. Its translation: CASSSTQENYGYTF.